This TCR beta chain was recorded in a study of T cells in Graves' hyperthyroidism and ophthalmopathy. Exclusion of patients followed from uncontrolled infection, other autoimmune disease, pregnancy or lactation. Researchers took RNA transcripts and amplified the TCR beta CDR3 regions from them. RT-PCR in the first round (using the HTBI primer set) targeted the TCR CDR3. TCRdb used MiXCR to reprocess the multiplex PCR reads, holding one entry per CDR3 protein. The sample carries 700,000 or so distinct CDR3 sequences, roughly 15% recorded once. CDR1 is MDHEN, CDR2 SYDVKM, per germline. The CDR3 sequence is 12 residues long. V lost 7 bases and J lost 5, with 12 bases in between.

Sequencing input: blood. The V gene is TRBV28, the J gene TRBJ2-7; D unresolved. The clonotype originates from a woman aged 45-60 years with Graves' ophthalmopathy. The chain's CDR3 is CASTHLKDEQYF. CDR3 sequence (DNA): TGTGCCAGCACCCACCTAAAAGACGAGCAGTACTTC.